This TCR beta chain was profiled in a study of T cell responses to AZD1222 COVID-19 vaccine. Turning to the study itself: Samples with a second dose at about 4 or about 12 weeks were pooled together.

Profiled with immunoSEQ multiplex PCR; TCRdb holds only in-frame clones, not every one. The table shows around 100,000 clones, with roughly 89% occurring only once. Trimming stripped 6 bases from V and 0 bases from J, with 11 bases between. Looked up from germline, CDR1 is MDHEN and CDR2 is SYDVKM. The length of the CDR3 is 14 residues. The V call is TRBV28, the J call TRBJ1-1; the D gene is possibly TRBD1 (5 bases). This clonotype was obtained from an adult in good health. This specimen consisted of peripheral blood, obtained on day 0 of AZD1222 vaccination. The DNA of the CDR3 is TGTGCCAGCAGGTGGGCCAGGGTGAACACTGAAGCTTTCTTT. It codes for CASRWARVNTEAFF.